This T cell receptor beta chain was observed in a study of early T cells in non-severe SARS-CoV-2 infection. Overall study context: Unsorted whole-blood RNA was sequenced in bulk, leaving chains unpaired.

Germline V gene lookup returns CDR1 SGHVS and CDR2 FQNEAQ. This CDR3 has 15 amino acids. V shed 10 bases, J shed 3 bases, and the junction held 12 bases outside the gene matches. TCRdb re-derived calls from the 5' RACE reads in MiXCR, one entry per CDR3 protein. The sample yields 70,000 to 90,000 distinct CDR3 sequences, roughly 16% seen once. The sample consisted of whole blood. This sequence joins TRBV7-8 and TRBJ2-1; 7 bases are shared with TRBD1. The sequence was obtained from an adult who was a healthcare worker with PCR-confirmed SARS-CoV-2 infection or an uninfected control (not recorded which). This CDR3 reads CATEKPGQIYNEQFF. The CDR3 DNA sequence: TGTGCCACCGAGAAGCCGGGACAGATCTACAATGAGCAGTTCTTC.